The next 16 T cell receptor beta chains were all read from a single sample in a study of CXCR3-negative and CXCR3-positive naive CD8 T cells. Regarding the study as a whole: Relative to CXCR3-negative naive cells, CXCR3-positive naive cells had more hydrophobic TRB CDR3s.

Antigens of these TCRs are unknown. The authors prepared UMI-labeled TRB cDNA libraries by 5' RACE. TCRdb re-called the 5' RACE reads, yielding one record per CDR3 amino acid sequence without DNA. This sample carries around 50,000 distinct CDR3 sequences, with approximately 0.56% going to the ten biggest clones. Specimen: naive CXCR3+ CD8+ T cells from blood. Sample subset: CD45RO-CCR7+CD27+CD95- naive CD8+ T cells expressing CXCR3 (TNR3+). These receptors came from a human donor in good health. Some clones in this sample may be carry-over from other donors' samples.

J is TRBJ2-1 and V is TRBV25-1; TCRdb's D call, TRBD2, is unchecked because there is no DNA. The length of the CDR3 is 15 residues. CDR1 is MGHDK, CDR2 SYGVNS, per germline. CDR3 amino acids: CASTGTSGAYNEQFF.

The chain carries TRBV29-1 and TRBJ2-2. The CDR3 runs 14 residues. Germline V lookup: CDR1 SQVTM, CDR2 ANQGSEA. The CDR3 loop is CSVVWQPNTGELFF.

The chain uses TRBV24-1 and TRBJ2-2; as DNA is missing, the TRBD1 call by TCRdb cannot be tested. The CDR3 is made up of 16 amino acids. The V gene's germline CDR1 is KGHDR and CDR2 SFDVKD. CDR3 region: CATSDSGTENTGELFF.

The chain joins TRBV7-6 to TRBJ2-1; absent DNA, TCRdb's TRBD2 call cannot be checked. The V gene's germline CDR1 is SGHVS and CDR2 FNYEAQ. This CDR3 region has 15 residues. The CDR3 protein is CASSSRLAGINEQFF.

Its frequency marks this clonotype as medium-sized (0.01 to 0.1%). The rearrangement uses TRBV7-6 and TRBJ1-4; the TCRdb D gene call, TRBD1, has no DNA to confirm it. The CDR3 extends over 16 amino acids. Germline V gene sequence: CDR1 SGHVS, CDR2 FNYEAQ. CDR3: CASSLGSARGDEKLFF.

The gene calls are TRBV19 and TRBJ2-7; TCRdb returns TRBD2, unconfirmable since there is no DNA. This CDR3 region has 13 residues. Germline CDR1 reads LNHDA; CDR2 reads SQIVND (reference sequence). The chain's CDR3 is CASSISDGYEQYF.

J is TRBJ2-1 and V is TRBV6-5; as DNA is missing, the TRBD2 call by TCRdb cannot be tested. CDR1 is MNHEY and CDR2 is SVGAGI in the germline V gene. CDR3 length equals 17 residues. The CDR3 spells CASSFTSGGSSYNEQFF.

This chain links TRBV29-1 with TRBJ2-3; TCRdb's D gene call, TRBD1, goes unchecked for lack of DNA. This CDR3 contains 13 residues. Germline CDR1 SQVTM, CDR2 ANQGSEA. CDR3 amino acids: CSVERAGADTQYF.

The gene calls are TRBV7-9 and TRBJ2-4; there is no DNA to check the TCRdb D call of TRBD1. The CDR3 runs to 17 residues. Germline assignment: CDR1 SEHNR and CDR2 FQNEAQ (reference sequence). This chain's CDR3 is CASSPRDRGLAKNIQYF.

The chain is built from TRBV4-1 and TRBJ1-1. Germline CDR1 reads MGHRA; CDR2 reads YSYEKL. The CDR3 spans 14 residues. The CDR3 sequence is CASSQARLNTEAFF.

V and J are TRBV10-3 and TRBJ2-1. CDR3 length: 15 residues. Germline CDR1 reads ENHRY; CDR2 reads SYGVKD. The CDR3 reads CAISEGLPPYNEQFF.

In terms of frequency, this clonotype is medium-sized. The chain is built from TRBV29-1 and TRBJ2-1; the TRBD1 assignment by TCRdb is unverifiable without DNA. In germline, CDR1 is SQVTM, CDR2 ANQGSEA. The CDR3 covers 13 residues. This CDR3 is CSARGGLYNEQFF.

This chain links TRBV28 with TRBJ1-5; the D call of TRBD1 rests on TCRdb alone, since no DNA is present to check it. Germline values: CDR1 MDHEN, CDR2 SYDVKM. The CDR3 runs to 15 residues. The CDR3 sequence is CASSFVGASNQPQHF.

The chain couples TRBV6-6 to TRBJ1-2; checking the TCRdb D call of TRBD1 is not possible without DNA. CDR3 size: 14 residues. From germline, CDR1 is MNHNY and CDR2 SVGAGI (reference sequence). The CDR3 loop is CASSSSGTGNGYTF.

V gene TRBV14 combines with J gene TRBJ1-4; TCRdb outputs TRBD1, but without DNA this stays unchecked. Germline-derived CDR1 and CDR2 are SGHDN and FVKESK. This CDR3 contains 15 residues. Here the CDR3 reads CASSQLQGRGEKLFF.

This chain joins TRBV7-6 and TRBJ2-7. Looked up from germline, CDR1 is SGHVS and CDR2 is FNYEAQ. The CDR3 covers 13 residues. The CDR3 here is CASSSWQSYEQYF.